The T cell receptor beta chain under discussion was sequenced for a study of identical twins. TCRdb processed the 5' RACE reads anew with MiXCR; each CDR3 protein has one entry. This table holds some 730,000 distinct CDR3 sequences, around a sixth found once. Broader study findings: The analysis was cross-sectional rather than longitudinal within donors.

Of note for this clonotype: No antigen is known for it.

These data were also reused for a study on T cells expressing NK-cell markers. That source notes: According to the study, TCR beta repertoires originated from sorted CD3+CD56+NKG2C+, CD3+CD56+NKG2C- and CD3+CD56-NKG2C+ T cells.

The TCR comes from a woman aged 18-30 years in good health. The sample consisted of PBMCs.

CDR3 nucleotides: TGTGCCATCACTGCCGGACTAGCGGGGGAGCAGTACTTC. This encodes CAITAGLAGEQYF. The rearrangement uses TRBV10-3 and TRBJ2-7, with TRBD2 matching over 12 bases. The V and J ends lost 7 bases and 7 bases, in that order; junction bases with no gene match: 5. The CDR3 totals 13 residues. Germline lookup yields CDR1 ENHRY and CDR2 SYGVKD.